This paragraph reports one T cell receptor beta chain. The method was immunoSEQ multiplex PCR; TCRdb's version includes in-frame clones alone and lacks a portion of them. The repertoire includes about 1.4 million clones, approximately 97% of them detected once, and over 1% sits in the top ten. The record originates from a study of shared clonotypes between healthy human individuals. Adults of Caucasian background living in Nashville, Tennessee made up all donors. Germline V gene data show CDR1 as SGHAT and CDR2 as FQNNGV. Trimming removed 6 bases at V and 7 bases at J, with 7 bases between. The CDR3 spans 11 residues.

Sequenced sample: naive CD4+ T cells sorted from blood. Regarding subset: CD45RA+ positively selected. The receptor was derived from a young man in good health. The J gene is TRBJ2-1, the V gene TRBV11-2; D gene unclear. CDR3: CASRLRNEQFF. CDR3 nucleotides: TGTGCCAGCAGGCTTAGAAATGAGCAGTTCTTC.